This T cell receptor beta chain appears in the sequencing data of a study of human T cells and chemical hapten exposure. Regarding the study as a whole: Alopecia affected the donors, so their immune response may differ from healthy people's. There were significantly more large CDR3 similarity clusters among expanded TCRs than among controls.

TCRdb redid the calling of the RACE reads with MiXCR, one entry per CDR3 protein. The sample comprises around 100,000 distinct CDR3 sequences, 9.5% to 12% of which are singletons, and around 3.5% rests with the top ten. This clonotype was seen a few times. Its antigen remains unidentified. As to time point: patch test 1, 2 weeks after DPC sensitization. Treatment in this sample: therapeutic diphenylcyclopropenone sensitization with weekly scalp DPC. Donation of samples came from alopecia patients who were 18 to 70 years old and suitable for DPC. CDR3 length: 15 amino acids. Germline V gene data show CDR1 as SNHLY and CDR2 as FYNNEI. V was pared by 8 bases and J by 1 base, with 17 bases between.

This TCR derives from a woman in her 40s with alopecia areata. Some clones in this sample may be carry-over from other donors' samples. The sequenced sample was whole blood, obtained in connection with sensitization to the hapten diphenylcyclopropenone (DPC). This rearrangement joins TRBV2 to TRBJ1-1; perhaps TRBD1 as D (5 bases). The CDR3 spells CASPRPQGTNTEAFF. The DNA of the CDR3 is TGTGCCAGCCCGAGGCCCCAGGGTACGAACACTGAAGCTTTCTTT.